This T cell receptor (beta chain) originates from a study of naive and memory T cell subsets. Both TRBC1 and TRBC2 were covered by a beta constant-region primer of two equimolar oligonucleotides. Nested alpha and beta constant-region primers with the SP2 primer drove four PCR rounds on ligated cDNA. TCRdb fed the UMI-ligation and nested PCR reads into MiXCR, producing one record per CDR3 protein. The sample has 85,000 to 130,000 distinct CDR3 sequences; roughly 14% are singletons. Cells stained for CD3, CD4, CD8, CD45RA, CD27 and viability were sorted into four CD45RA/CD27 subsets. Overall study findings and caveats: Between naive and memory subsets, TCR abundance power law exponents differed. Possibly reflecting memory cells re-expressing CD45RA, a few larger clonotypes occurred in naive repertoires, especially CD8. Clonotypes are single alpha or beta chains, not paired receptors.

This clonotype has a handful of counts. Its target is not known. CDR1 is LNHNV and CDR2 is YYDKDF in the germline V gene (reference sequence). This CDR3 spans 15 amino acids. Between the trimmed V and J ends, which lost 4 bases and 2 bases, there was a span of 13 bases. The sample consisted of naive CD8+ T cells from blood. The rearrangement links TRBV15 to TRBJ2-3, with D perhaps given as TRBD1 or TRBD2 (5 bases each). This sequence originates from a human donor in good health. Here the CDR3 reads CATSKDTDFTDTQYF. Here the CDR3 DNA reads TGTGCCACCAGCAAGGACACGGACTTCACAGATACGCAGTATTTT.